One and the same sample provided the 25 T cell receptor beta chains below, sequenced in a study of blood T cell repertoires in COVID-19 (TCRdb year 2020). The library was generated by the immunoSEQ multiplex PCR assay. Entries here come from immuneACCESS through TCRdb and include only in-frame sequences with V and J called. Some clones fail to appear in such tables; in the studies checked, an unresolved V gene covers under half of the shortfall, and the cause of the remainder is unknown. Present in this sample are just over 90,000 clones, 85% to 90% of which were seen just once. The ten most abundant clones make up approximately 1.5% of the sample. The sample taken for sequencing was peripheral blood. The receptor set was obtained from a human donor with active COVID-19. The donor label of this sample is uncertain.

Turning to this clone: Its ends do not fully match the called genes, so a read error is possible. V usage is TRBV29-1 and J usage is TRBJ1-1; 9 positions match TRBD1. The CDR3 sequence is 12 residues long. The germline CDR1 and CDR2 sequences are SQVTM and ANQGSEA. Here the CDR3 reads CSVGSTDRGLDF. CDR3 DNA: TGCAGCGTTGGATCTACGGACAGGGGTCTCGACTTT.

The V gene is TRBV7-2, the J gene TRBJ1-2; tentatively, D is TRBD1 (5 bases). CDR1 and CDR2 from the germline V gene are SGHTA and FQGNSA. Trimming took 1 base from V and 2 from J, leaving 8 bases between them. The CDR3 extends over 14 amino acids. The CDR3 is CASSLGSGNYGYTF. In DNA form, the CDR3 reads TGTGCCAGCAGCTTAGGGTCAGGGAACTATGGCTACACCTTC.

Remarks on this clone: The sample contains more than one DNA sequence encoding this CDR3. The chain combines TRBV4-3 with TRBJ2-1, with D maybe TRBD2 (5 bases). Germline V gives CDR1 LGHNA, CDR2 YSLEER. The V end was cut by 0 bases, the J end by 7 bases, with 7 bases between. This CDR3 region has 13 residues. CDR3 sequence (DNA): TGCGCCAGCAGCCAAGATTCGGGGAATGAGCAGTTCTTC. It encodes CASSQDSGNEQFF.

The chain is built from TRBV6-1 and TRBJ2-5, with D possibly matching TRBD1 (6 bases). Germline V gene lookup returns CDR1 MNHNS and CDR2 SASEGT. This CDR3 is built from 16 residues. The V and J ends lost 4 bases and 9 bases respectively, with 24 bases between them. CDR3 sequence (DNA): TGTGCCAGCAGTGGGCAACACCAGGGGTACATGGGGTCCCAGTACTTC. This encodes CASSGQHQGYMGSQYF.

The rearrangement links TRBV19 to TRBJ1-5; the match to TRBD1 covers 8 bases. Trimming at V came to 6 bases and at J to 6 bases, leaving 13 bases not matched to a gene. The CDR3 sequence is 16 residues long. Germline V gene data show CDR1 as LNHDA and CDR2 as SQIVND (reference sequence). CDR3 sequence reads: CASRGVGQGSGQPQHF. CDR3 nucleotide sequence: TGTGCCAGTAGAGGTGTTGGACAGGGTTCGGGTCAGCCCCAGCATTTT.

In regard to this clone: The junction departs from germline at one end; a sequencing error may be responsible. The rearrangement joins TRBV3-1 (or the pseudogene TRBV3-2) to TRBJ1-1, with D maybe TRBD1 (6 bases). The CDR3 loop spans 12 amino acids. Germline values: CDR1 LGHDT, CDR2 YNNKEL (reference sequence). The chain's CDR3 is CASSQDFSHRVF. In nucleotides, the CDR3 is TGTGCCAGCAGCCAAGATTTCTCCCACAGGGTATTT.

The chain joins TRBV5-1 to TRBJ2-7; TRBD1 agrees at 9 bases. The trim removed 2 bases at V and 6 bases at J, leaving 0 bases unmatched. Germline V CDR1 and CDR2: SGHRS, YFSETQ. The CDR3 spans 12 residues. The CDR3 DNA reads TGCGCCAGCAGCTTACAGGGGGCCGAGCAGTACTTC. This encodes CASSLQGAEQYF.

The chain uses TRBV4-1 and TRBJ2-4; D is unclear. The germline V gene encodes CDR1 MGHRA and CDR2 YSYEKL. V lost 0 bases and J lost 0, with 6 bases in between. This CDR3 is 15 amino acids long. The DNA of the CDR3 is TGCGCCAGCAGCCAAGACAGTGTAGCCAAAAACATTCAGTACTTC. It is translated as CASSQDSVAKNIQYF.

CDR3 DNA sequence: TGCGCCAGCAGCCAAGACGCGGGTCCATACTATGGCTACACCTTC. It specifies CASSQDAGPYYGYTF. The gene calls are TRBV4-3 and TRBJ1-2; no clear D. The CDR3 is made up of 15 amino acids. Germline lookup yields CDR1 LGHNA and CDR2 YSLEER. The V end was cut by 0 bases, the J end by 3 bases, with 11 bases between.

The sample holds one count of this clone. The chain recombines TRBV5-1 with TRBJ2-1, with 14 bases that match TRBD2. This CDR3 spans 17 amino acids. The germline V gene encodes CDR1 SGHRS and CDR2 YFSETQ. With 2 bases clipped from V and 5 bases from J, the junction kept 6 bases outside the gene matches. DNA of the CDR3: TGCGCCAGCAGCTTTACCCGGACTAGCGGGGGGAACAATGAGCAGTTCTTC. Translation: CASSFTRTSGGNNEQFF.

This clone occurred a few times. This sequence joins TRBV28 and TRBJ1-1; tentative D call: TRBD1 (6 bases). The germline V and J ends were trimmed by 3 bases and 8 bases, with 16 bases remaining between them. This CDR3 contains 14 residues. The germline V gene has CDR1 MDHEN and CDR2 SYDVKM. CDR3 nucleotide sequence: TGTGCCAGCAGTTTGCAACAGGGCTGGGGAGAAGCTTTCTTT. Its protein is CASSLQQGWGEAFF.

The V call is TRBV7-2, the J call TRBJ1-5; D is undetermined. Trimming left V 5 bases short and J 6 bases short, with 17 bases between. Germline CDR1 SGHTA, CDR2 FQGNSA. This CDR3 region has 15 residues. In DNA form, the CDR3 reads TGTGCCAGCAGCCCAGAAGGAGGGTTCGGTCAGCCCCAGCATTTT. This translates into CASSPEGGFGQPQHF.

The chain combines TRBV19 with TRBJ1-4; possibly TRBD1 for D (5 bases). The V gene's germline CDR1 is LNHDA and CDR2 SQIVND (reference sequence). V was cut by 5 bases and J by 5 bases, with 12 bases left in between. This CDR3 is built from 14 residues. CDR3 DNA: TGTGCCAGTAGTCGCCAGGGTGGAAATGAAAAACTGTTTTTT. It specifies CASSRQGGNEKLFF.

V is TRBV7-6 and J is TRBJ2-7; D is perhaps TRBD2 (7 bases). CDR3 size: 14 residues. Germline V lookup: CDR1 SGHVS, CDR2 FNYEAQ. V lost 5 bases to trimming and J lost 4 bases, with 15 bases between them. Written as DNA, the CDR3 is TGTGCCAGCAGCCCTCTCGGGGGGCGGTACGAGCAGTACTTC. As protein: CASSPLGGRYEQYF.

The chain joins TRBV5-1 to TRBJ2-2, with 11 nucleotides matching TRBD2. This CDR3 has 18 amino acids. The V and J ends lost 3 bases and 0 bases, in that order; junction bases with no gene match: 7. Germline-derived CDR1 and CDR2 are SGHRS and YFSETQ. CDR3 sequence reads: CASSSGLAGLANTGELFF. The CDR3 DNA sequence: TGCGCCAGCAGCTCAGGACTAGCGGGCCTCGCGAACACCGGGGAGCTGTTTTTT.

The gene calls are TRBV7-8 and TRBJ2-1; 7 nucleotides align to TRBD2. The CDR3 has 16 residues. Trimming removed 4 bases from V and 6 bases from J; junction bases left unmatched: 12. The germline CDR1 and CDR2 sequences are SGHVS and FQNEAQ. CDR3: CASSSIGLGGVNEQFF. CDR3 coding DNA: TGTGCCAGCAGCTCTATCGGGCTGGGGGGGGTCAATGAGCAGTTCTTC.

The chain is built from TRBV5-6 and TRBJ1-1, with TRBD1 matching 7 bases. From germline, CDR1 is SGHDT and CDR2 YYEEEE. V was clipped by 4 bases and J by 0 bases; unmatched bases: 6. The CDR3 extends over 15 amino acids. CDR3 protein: CASSITGDMNTEAFF. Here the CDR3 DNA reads TGTGCCAGCAGCATCACAGGGGATATGAACACTGAAGCTTTCTTT.

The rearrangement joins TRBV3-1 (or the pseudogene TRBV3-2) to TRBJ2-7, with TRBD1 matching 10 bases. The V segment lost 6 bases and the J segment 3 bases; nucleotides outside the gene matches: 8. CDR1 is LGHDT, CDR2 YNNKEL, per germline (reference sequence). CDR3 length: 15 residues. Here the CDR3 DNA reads TGTGCCAGCAGTTACCGGGACAGGGGTTACTACGAGCAGTACTTC. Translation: CASSYRDRGYYEQYF.

The CDR3 loop is CAWSSGRVNSPLHF. The DNA of the CDR3 is TGTGCCTGGAGTTCCGGCAGGGTGAATTCACCCCTCCACTTT. The chain recombines TRBV30 with TRBJ1-6; tentative D call: TRBD1 (5 bases). The CDR3 spans 14 residues. The germline CDR1 and CDR2 sequences are GTSNPN and SVGIG (reference sequence). Trimming removed 2 bases at V and 7 bases at J, with 12 bases between.

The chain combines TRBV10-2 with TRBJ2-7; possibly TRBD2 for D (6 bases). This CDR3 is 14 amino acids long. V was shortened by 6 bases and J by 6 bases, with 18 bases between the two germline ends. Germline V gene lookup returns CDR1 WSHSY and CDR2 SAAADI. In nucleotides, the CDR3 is TGCGCCAGCAGACAGCCCGAGGGACTGAGCGAGCAGTACTTC. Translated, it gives CASRQPEGLSEQYF.

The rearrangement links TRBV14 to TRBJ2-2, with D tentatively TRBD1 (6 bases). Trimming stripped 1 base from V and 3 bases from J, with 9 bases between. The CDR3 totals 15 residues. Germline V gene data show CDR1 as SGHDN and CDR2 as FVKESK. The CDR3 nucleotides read TGTGCCAGCAGCCAAGTACAGGGACACACCGGGGAGCTGTTTTTT. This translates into CASSQVQGHTGELFF.

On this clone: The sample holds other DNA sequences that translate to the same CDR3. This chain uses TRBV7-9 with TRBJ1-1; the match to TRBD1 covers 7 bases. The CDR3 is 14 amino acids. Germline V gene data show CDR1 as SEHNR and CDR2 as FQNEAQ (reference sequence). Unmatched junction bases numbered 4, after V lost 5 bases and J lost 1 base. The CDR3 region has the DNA TGTGCCAGCAGCCCCAGACAGGGGAACACTGAAGCTTTCTTT. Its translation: CASSPRQGNTEAFF.

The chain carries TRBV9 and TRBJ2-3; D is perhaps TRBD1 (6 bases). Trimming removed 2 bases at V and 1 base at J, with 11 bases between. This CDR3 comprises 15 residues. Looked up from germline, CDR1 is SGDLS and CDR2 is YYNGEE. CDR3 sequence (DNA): TGTGCCAGCAGCGTGGGGGCGGAAGGCACAGATACGCAGTATTTT. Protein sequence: CASSVGAEGTDTQYF.

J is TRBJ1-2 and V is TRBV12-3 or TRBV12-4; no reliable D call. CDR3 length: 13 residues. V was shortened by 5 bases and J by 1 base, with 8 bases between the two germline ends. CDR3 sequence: CASSPPLNYGYTF. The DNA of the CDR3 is TGTGCCAGCAGTCCTCCCCTTAACTATGGCTACACCTTC.

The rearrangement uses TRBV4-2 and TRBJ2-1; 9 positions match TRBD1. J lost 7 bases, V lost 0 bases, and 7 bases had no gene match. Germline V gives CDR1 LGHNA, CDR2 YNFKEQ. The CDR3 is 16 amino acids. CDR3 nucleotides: TGTGCCAGCAGCCAAGAATCCGGGACAGGGAAAAATGAGCAGTTCTTC. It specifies CASSQESGTGKNEQFF.